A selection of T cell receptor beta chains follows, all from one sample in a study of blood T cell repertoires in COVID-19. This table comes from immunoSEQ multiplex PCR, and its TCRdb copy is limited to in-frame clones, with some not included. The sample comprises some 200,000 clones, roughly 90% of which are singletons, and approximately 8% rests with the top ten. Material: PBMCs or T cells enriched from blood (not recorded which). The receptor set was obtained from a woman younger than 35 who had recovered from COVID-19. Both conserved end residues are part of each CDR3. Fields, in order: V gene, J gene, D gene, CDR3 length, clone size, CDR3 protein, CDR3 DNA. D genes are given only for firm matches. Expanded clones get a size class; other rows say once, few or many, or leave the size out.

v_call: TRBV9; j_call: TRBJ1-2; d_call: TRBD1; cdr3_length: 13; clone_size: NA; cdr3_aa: CASSIRQGWGYTF; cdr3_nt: TGTGCCAGCAGCATACGACAGGGGTGGGGCTACACCTTC
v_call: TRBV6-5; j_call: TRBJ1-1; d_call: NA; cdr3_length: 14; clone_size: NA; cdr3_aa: CASILQGFFTEAFF; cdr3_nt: TGTGCCAGCATTTTACAGGGTTTTTTTACTGAAGCTTTCTTT
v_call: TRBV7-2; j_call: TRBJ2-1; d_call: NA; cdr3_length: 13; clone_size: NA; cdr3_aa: CASSTRRGDEQFF; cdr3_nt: TGTGCCAGCAGCACTCGGAGGGGTGATGAGCAGTTCTTC
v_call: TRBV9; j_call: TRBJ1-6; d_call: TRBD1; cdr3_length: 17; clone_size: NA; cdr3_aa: CASSIASGTGVNSPLHF; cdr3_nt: TGTGCCAGCAGCATCGCATCGGGGACAGGGGTTAATTCACCCCTCCACTTT
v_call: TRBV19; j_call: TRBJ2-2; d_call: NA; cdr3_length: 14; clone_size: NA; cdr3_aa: CASSLSGQTGELFF; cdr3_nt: TGTGCCAGTAGTTTATCCGGACAAACCGGGGAGCTGTTTTTT
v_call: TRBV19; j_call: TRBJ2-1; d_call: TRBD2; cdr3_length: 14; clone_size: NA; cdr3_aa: CASSPSGAYNEQFF; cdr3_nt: TGTGCCAGCTCACCTAGCGGGGCATACAATGAGCAGTTCTTC
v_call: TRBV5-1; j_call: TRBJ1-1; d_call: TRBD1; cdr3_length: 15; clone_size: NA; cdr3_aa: CASSTDGQGNTEAFF; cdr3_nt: TGCGCCAGCAGCACGGACGGACAGGGGAACACTGAAGCTTTCTTT
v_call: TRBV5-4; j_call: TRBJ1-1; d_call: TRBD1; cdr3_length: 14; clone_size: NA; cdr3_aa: CASSLGGSLTEAFF; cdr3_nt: TGTGCCAGCAGCCTAGGGGGCTCCCTGACTGAAGCTTTCTTT
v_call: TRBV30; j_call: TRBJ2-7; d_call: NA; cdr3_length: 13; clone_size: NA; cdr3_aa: CAWRVRGGVEQYF; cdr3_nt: TGTGCCTGGAGGGTCAGGGGAGGGGTCGAGCAGTACTTC
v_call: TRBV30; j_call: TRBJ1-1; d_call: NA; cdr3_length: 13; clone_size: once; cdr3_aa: CAWTGLMNTEAFF; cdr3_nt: TGTGCCTGGACGGGTCTCATGAACACTGAAGCTTTCTTT